The 30 T cell receptor beta chains below come from one sample, sequenced in a study of blood T cell repertoires in COVID-19. Sequenced by immunoSEQ multiplex PCR; TCRdb stores in-frame clones only, minus some. The table lists about 250,000 clones, around 90% of them singletons, with around 2% in the top ten. The sequenced sample was PBMCs or T cells enriched from blood (not recorded which). The source of these receptors is a woman aged 18-29 years who had recovered from COVID-19.

This clone has a single count. The rearrangement uses TRBV29-1 and TRBJ2-4, with 14 positions matching TRBD2. The CDR3 is made up of 17 amino acids. After removal of 7 bases from V and 6 bases from J, the junction contained 14 bases not matched to a gene. The germline CDR1 and CDR2 sequences are SQVTM and ANQGSEA. Here the CDR3 DNA reads TGCAGCGCCAGACTAGCGGGAGGGACTTTTCCTTTAAACATTCAGTACTTC. Its protein product is CSARLAGGTFPLNIQYF.

The J gene is TRBJ1-5, the V gene TRBV20-1; tentatively, D is TRBD1 (5 bases). This CDR3 has 13 residues. Germline CDR1 reads DFQATT; CDR2 reads SNEGSKA (reference sequence). Trimming left V 3 bases short and J 4 bases short, with 10 bases between. The CDR3 nucleotides read TGCAGTGCTAGTGCGGGGGGTAATCAGCCCCAGCATTTT. Its translation is CSASAGGNQPQHF.

For the CDR3, the DNA is TGTGCCAGTAGTAGCGGGAGCGGGAACACCGGGGAGCTGTTTTTT. This gives the protein CASSSGSGNTGELFF. The gene calls are TRBV19 and TRBJ2-2, with 7 bases that match TRBD2. CDR1 LNHDA and CDR2 SQIVND come from the germline V gene (reference sequence). V trimming: 4 bases; J trimming: 1 base; junction bases outside the gene matches: 3. This CDR3 has 15 residues.

This clone appeared once. The chain is built from TRBV7-2 and TRBJ1-2; 9 bases are a match to TRBD1. In germline, CDR1 is SGHTA, CDR2 FQGNSA. V gave up 5 bases and J gave up 8 bases; unmatched junction bases: 9. The CDR3 loop spans 14 amino acids. CDR3 residues: CASSTRTGADGYTF. The CDR3 bases are TGTGCCAGCAGCACCCGGACAGGGGCGGACGGCTACACCTTC.

In its sample, this clone was seen once. The chain uses TRBV9 and TRBJ1-4, with D possibly TRBD1 on 5 matching bases. CDR1 SGDLS and CDR2 YYNGEE come from the germline V gene. V lost 6 bases and J lost 4, with 13 bases in between. The CDR3 is 14 amino acids. The CDR3 sequence is CASTGGSDNEKLFF. In nucleotides, the CDR3 is TGTGCCAGCACGGGGGGGTCGGATAATGAAAAACTGTTTTTT. The full variable domain, its missing parts supplied by reference TRBV9 and TRBJ1-4, is DSGVTQTPKHLITATGQRVTLRCSPRSGDLSVYWYQQSLDQGLQFLIQYYNGEERAKGNILERFSAQQFPDLHSELNLSSLELGDSALYFCASTGGSDNEKLFFGSGTQLSVL.

This clone appeared a single time. The chain carries TRBV7-6 and TRBJ1-2; 7 bases line up with TRBD1. Trimming took 5 bases from V and 4 from J; bases not matched to a gene: 7. The CDR3 runs 14 residues. Looked up from germline, CDR1 is SGHVS and CDR2 is FNYEAQ. CDR3 protein: CASSPGTESYGYTF. The CDR3 bases are TGTGCCAGCAGCCCTGGGACAGAGTCCTATGGCTACACCTTC.

V usage is TRBV5-1 and J usage is TRBJ1-2, with D tentatively TRBD1 (6 bases). Looked up from germline, CDR1 is SGHRS and CDR2 is YFSETQ. Deletions cut 0 bases from V and 4 bases from J, with 7 bases between. The CDR3 has 13 amino acids. The CDR3 reads CASSLARGYGYTF. Written as DNA, the CDR3 is TGCGCCAGCAGCTTGGCCAGGGGCTATGGCTACACCTTC.

V and J are TRBV7-6 and TRBJ2-1; no clear D gene. Germline V gene sequence: CDR1 SGHVS, CDR2 FNYEAQ. The CDR3 contains 15 residues. Trimming left V 1 base short and J 6 bases short, with 13 bases between. CDR3 nucleotide sequence: TGTGCCAGCAGCTTAGATAGATCCTCGGGCAATGAGCAGTTCTTC. Its translation is CASSLDRSSGNEQFF.

The chain employs TRBV28 and TRBJ1-1, with 9 bases lining up with TRBD1. Per the germline V gene, CDR1 is MDHEN and CDR2 is SYDVKM. V shed 6 bases and J 3 bases; nucleotides not matched to a gene: 8. The CDR3 is made up of 15 amino acids. CDR3 protein: CASRGGQGQDTEAFF. CDR3 nucleotides: TGTGCCAGCAGGGGGGGACAGGGACAAGACACTGAAGCTTTCTTT.

A few counts support this clone. One end of the junction is discordant with germline, which a read error may explain. This sample includes further DNA sequences coding for the same CDR3. The rearrangement links TRBV19 to TRBJ1-2; no clear D gene. Per germline, CDR1 LNHDA and CDR2 SQIVND (reference sequence). CDR3 length equals 14 residues. CDR3: CASSIGTANYGYTF. The CDR3 bases are TGTGCCAGCAGTATAGGAACAGCTAACTATGGCTACACCTTC.

The chain recombines TRBV24-1 with TRBJ1-2; 9 bases match TRBD1. CDR1 and CDR2 (germline): KGHDR, SFDVKD. V trimming: 5 bases; J trimming: 5 bases; junction bases outside the gene matches: 8. This CDR3 contains 15 residues. The CDR3 nucleotides read TGTGCCACCAGTGCCGGGACAGGGATAGTGTATGGCTACACCTTC. Protein sequence: CATSAGTGIVYGYTF.

The J gene is TRBJ2-5, the V gene TRBV11-2; 10 bases fit TRBD2. This CDR3 has 16 residues. Germline V gives CDR1 SGHAT, CDR2 FQNNGV. The junction had 10 bases not matched to a gene; V was cut back by 2 bases and J by 7 bases. The chain's CDR3 is CASSLNPRSGGGTQYF. CDR3 bases: TGTGCCAGCAGCTTAAATCCCAGGAGCGGGGGGGGGACCCAGTACTTC.

This chain joins TRBV3-1 (or the pseudogene TRBV3-2) and TRBJ1-6; D remains unclear. The V end lost 0 bases, the J end lost 10 bases, and 7 bases lay between the germline ends. The CDR3 has 13 residues. Germline CDR1 LGHDT, CDR2 YNNKEL (reference sequence). The CDR3 sequence is CASSQEGGSPLHF. As DNA, the CDR3 is TGTGCCAGCAGCCAAGAAGGAGGCTCACCCCTCCACTTT.

The V and J genes are TRBV20-1 and TRBJ1-2; a weak D match, TRBD1 (6 bases). The ends were cut back, 6 bases at V and 8 bases at J, with 13 bases in the middle. The germline CDR1 and CDR2 sequences are DFQATT and SNEGSKA (reference sequence). This CDR3 comprises 11 residues. The CDR3 reads CSATPGDGYTF. CDR3 nucleotides: TGCAGTGCCACTCCAGGGGACGGCTACACCTTC.

The chain carries TRBV2 and TRBJ2-1; 9 bases are a match to TRBD2. CDR3 length: 14 residues. With 2 bases clipped from V and 4 bases from J, the junction kept 0 bases outside the gene matches. CDR1 is SNHLY and CDR2 is FYNNEI in the germline V gene. In DNA form, the CDR3 reads TGTGCCAGCAGTGAACTAGCGGGGTACAATGAGCAGTTCTTC. Protein: CASSELAGYNEQFF.

The count of this clone is one. This sequence joins TRBV15 and TRBJ1-2, with a possible D match to TRBD1 (5 bases). V shed 0 bases and J shed 3 bases, with 8 bases lying between them. Germline V CDR1 and CDR2: LNHNV, YYDKDF (reference sequence). CDR3 length: 14 residues. The CDR3 DNA follows: TGTGCCACCAGCAGAGAGGCCAGGGACTATGGCTACACCTTC. As protein: CATSREARDYGYTF. The full variable domain, with the rest looked up from reference TRBV15 and TRBJ1-2, is DAMVIQNPRYQVTQFGKPVTLSCSQTLNHNVMYWYQQKSSQAPKLLFHYYDKDFNNEADTPDNFQSRRPNTSFCFLDIRSPGLGDTAMYLCATSREARDYGYTFGSGTRLTVV.

The chain carries TRBV5-1 and TRBJ2-3; D is possibly TRBD2 (5 bases). Trimming took 4 bases from V and 1 from J, leaving 10 bases between them. The CDR3 runs to 14 residues. CDR1 and CDR2 from the germline V gene are SGHRS and YFSETQ. CDR3 nucleotide sequence: TGCGCCAGCAGCCCCGGACTCCGCACAGATACGCAGTATTTT. Translated: CASSPGLRTDTQYF.

The V and J genes are TRBV11-2 and TRBJ1-4, with TRBD1 matching 9 bases. V was pared by 5 bases and J by 4 bases, with 11 bases of the junction left unmatched. Germline values: CDR1 SGHAT, CDR2 FQNNGV. This CDR3 is 17 amino acids long. CDR3 in amino acids: CASSRGTGHRGNEKLFF. CDR3 nucleotides: TGTGCCAGCAGCCGGGGGACAGGGCACAGGGGTAATGAAAAACTGTTTTTT.

This chain joins TRBV5-1 and TRBJ1-3; D may be TRBD1 (5 bases). In germline, CDR1 is SGHRS, CDR2 YFSETQ. This CDR3 spans 15 amino acids. V was clipped by 0 bases and J by 2 bases, with 9 bases between them. CDR3 sequence (DNA): TGCGCCAGCAGCTTGGTACAGGCCCCTGGAAACACCATATATTTT. The encoded protein is CASSLVQAPGNTIYF.

The chain joins TRBV7-9 to TRBJ1-4; D not resolved. The CDR3 is 14 amino acids. Trimming stripped 1 base from V and 7 bases from J, with 10 bases between. CDR1 is SEHNR, CDR2 FQNEAQ, per germline (reference sequence). For the CDR3, the DNA is TGTGCCAGCAGCTTAGACGTAGTATCTGAAAAACTGTTTTTT. It specifies CASSLDVVSEKLFF.

The chain couples TRBV9 to TRBJ1-1, with 11 bases fitting TRBD1. Germline V gene data show CDR1 as SGDLS and CDR2 as YYNGEE. The CDR3 is 13 amino acids. Losses at the gene ends were 5 bases for V and 4 bases for J; bases not matched to a gene: 1. The CDR3 reads CASRGQGATEAFF. CDR3 DNA: TGTGCCAGCAGAGGACAGGGGGCCACTGAAGCTTTCTTT.

J is TRBJ1-2 and V is TRBV5-4, with D possibly TRBD1 on 5 matching bases. Between the trimmed V and J ends, which lost 0 bases and 6 bases, there was a span of 9 bases. The germline V gene has CDR1 SGHNT and CDR2 YYREEE (reference sequence). The CDR3 is 13 residues long. CDR3 bases: TGTGCCAGCAGCTTGGCCTTAGGGGATGGCTACACCTTC. It specifies CASSLALGDGYTF.

The chain employs TRBV6-5 and TRBJ1-2; 10 bases line up with TRBD1. The CDR3 is made up of 15 amino acids. Germline lookup yields CDR1 MNHEY and CDR2 SVGAGI. The trim removed 6 bases at V and 4 bases at J, leaving 8 bases unmatched. The CDR3 loop reads CASRPGTGALYGYTF. In DNA form, the CDR3 reads TGTGCCAGCAGGCCCGGGACAGGGGCCCTCTATGGCTACACCTTC.

The chain has TRBV7-8 and TRBJ2-7; weak D call: TRBD1 (6 bases). In germline, CDR1 is SGHVS, CDR2 FQNEAQ. Trimming cost V 3 bases and J 5 bases, with 11 bases left between them. CDR3 size: 13 residues. The CDR3 sequence: CASSFTGIHEQYF. CDR3 DNA: TGTGCCAGCAGCTTTACAGGGATCCACGAGCAGTACTTC. Combining the CDR3 with reference TRBV7-8 and TRBJ2-7 gives the whole variable domain GAGVSQSPRYKVAKRGQDVALRCDPISGHVSLFWYQQALGQGPEFLTYFQNEAQLDKSGLPSDRFFAERPEGSVSTLKIQRTQQEDSAVYLCASSFTGIHEQYFGPGTRLTVT.

This chain uses TRBV12-3 or TRBV12-4 with TRBJ1-2; tentatively, D is TRBD1 (6 bases). Trimming left V 4 bases short and J 8 bases short, with 14 bases between. The CDR3 loop spans 13 amino acids. The CDR3 sequence: CASSWGQPGGYTF. The CDR3 DNA follows: TGTGCCAGCAGTTGGGGGCAGCCGGGAGGCTACACCTTC.

This clone occurred once. The rearrangement uses TRBV6-5 and TRBJ1-2; perhaps TRBD1 as D (5 bases). Germline V lookup: CDR1 MNHEY, CDR2 SVGAGI. CDR3 length: 15 residues. V was trimmed by 0 bases and J by 3 bases, leaving 11 bases between them. The CDR3 is CASSYSSGRDYGYTF. The CDR3 DNA sequence: TGTGCCAGCAGTTACTCTTCGGGCAGGGACTATGGCTACACCTTC.

This chain connects TRBV5-1 to TRBJ1-3, with unresolved D. Trimming pared 4 bases from V and 6 bases from J, leaving 14 bases between. The CDR3 length is 14 residues. In germline, CDR1 is SGHRS, CDR2 YFSETQ. CDR3 sequence: CASSPSEAVNTIYF. CDR3 coding DNA: TGCGCCAGCAGCCCGTCTGAGGCCGTAAACACCATATATTTT.

CDR3 sequence: CASSLAFGRGEQFF. CDR3 bases: TGCGCCAGCAGCTTGGCCTTCGGTAGAGGTGAGCAGTTCTTC. The genes are TRBV5-1 and TRBJ2-1; D unclear. CDR1 is SGHRS and CDR2 is YFSETQ in the germline V gene. Trimming cost V 0 bases and J 9 bases, with 13 bases left between them. This CDR3 comprises 14 residues.

The rearrangement uses TRBV12-3 or TRBV12-4 and TRBJ1-2; D gene uncertain. Deletions cut 7 bases from V and 4 bases from J, with 13 bases between. The CDR3 is made up of 13 amino acids. This chain's CDR3 is CASTSWGGYGYTF. CDR3 sequence (DNA): TGTGCCAGCACCTCCTGGGGAGGCTATGGCTACACCTTC.

The chain uses TRBV15 and TRBJ2-2, with a possible D match to TRBD1 (5 bases). The CDR3 totals 17 residues. Germline values: CDR1 LNHNV, CDR2 YYDKDF (reference sequence). Trimming pared 2 bases from V and 3 bases from J, leaving 16 bases between. The CDR3 sequence is CATSRQHDSSYTGELFF. CDR3 bases: TGTGCCACCAGCAGACAGCACGACAGCTCTTACACCGGGGAGCTGTTTTTT.